Below are 19 T cell receptor beta chains sequenced from a single sample in a study of T-cell reconstitution after alpha-beta-depleted transplantation in children. Library preparation (for TCRbeta) was performed with unique molecular identifiers. TCRdb re-analysed the PCR reads in MiXCR, keeping a single row per CDR3 protein. The sample includes over 150,000 distinct CDR3 sequences, approximately 6.6% of them seen just once. The starting material was PBMCs from the stem cell graft donor, obtained from the stem cell graft. The receptor source for this set is a human donor who donated a stem cell graft to a child with Wiskott-Aldrich syndrome.

There are many counts of this clonotype. V gene TRBV6-5 combines with J gene TRBJ2-7, with TRBD2 matching 14 bases. Germline CDR1 and CDR2: MNHEY and SVGAGI. The CDR3 has 16 residues. With 5 bases clipped from V and 4 bases from J, the junction kept 7 bases outside the gene matches. In DNA form, the CDR3 reads TGTGCCAGCAGTCCCGGGACTAGCGGGAGTAGGTACGAGCAGTACTTC. This codes for CASSPGTSGSRYEQYF.

In this sample, this clonotype turned up many times. The V call is TRBV29-1, the J call TRBJ2-2; possible D gene TRBD1, 6 bases. Germline V gene sequence: CDR1 SQVTM, CDR2 ANQGSEA. CDR3 length equals 14 residues. The V and J ends lost 6 bases and 5 bases respectively, with 16 bases between them. CDR3 sequence: CSVGAGVWTGELFF. CDR3 coding DNA: TGCAGCGTGGGGGCAGGGGTGTGGACCGGGGAGCTGTTTTTT.

This clonotype was counted ten times or more. The chain recombines TRBV12-3 or TRBV12-4 with TRBJ2-3; D may match TRBD1 or TRBD2 (5 bases each). The CDR3 is 14 residues long. Trimming shortened V by 3 bases and J by 6 bases, and 13 bases separated the two germline ends. The CDR3 spells CASSFGTPADTQYF. DNA of the CDR3: TGTGCCAGCAGTTTTGGGACCCCGGCGGATACGCAGTATTTT.

In this sample, this clonotype turned up a few times. J is TRBJ2-2 and V is TRBV27; weak D call: TRBD1 (6 bases). The V end lost 6 bases, the J end lost 4 bases, and 18 bases lay between the germline ends. Germline CDR1 reads MNHEY; CDR2 reads SMNVEV (reference sequence). The CDR3 length is 16 residues. CDR3 protein: CASSPSKGEVTGELFF. The DNA of the CDR3 is TGTGCCAGCAGCCCTAGTAAGGGGGAAGTCACCGGGGAGCTGTTTTTT.

This clonotype was picked up many times. One end of the junction does not line up with germline, which may come from a read error. The chain has TRBV30 and TRBJ1-1, with TRBD1 as a possible D gene (5 bases). This CDR3 has 14 residues. CDR1 is GTSNPN and CDR2 is SVGIG in the germline V gene (reference sequence). For the CDR3, the DNA is TGTGCCTGGATTCTGGGGCACGCGAACACTGAAGCTCTCTTT. Its protein is CAWILGHANTEALF.

This clonotype appeared a few times. V gene TRBV20-1 combines with J gene TRBJ2-1; 10 bases match TRBD1. This CDR3 has 14 amino acids. Losses at the gene ends were 3 bases for V and 8 bases for J; bases not matched to a gene: 7. Germline CDR1 reads DFQATT; CDR2 reads SNEGSKA (reference sequence). In DNA form, the CDR3 reads TGCAGTGCTAGTGGGGACAGGGGCTCGGATGAGCAGTTCTTC. It translates to CSASGDRGSDEQFF.

Ten or more counts support this clonotype. This chain connects TRBV6-5 to TRBJ2-1; 9 nucleotides line up with TRBD1. Looked up from germline, CDR1 is MNHEY and CDR2 is SVGAGI. Trimming cost V 0 bases and J 7 bases; bases outside gene matches: 4. This CDR3 region has 15 residues. CDR3 region: CASSYSLGTGNEQFF. CDR3 in DNA: TGTGCCAGCAGTTACTCGCTGGGGACAGGGAATGAGCAGTTCTTC.

This clonotype was detected many times. The chain joins TRBV20-1 to TRBJ1-1; D unclear. The CDR3 covers 8 residues. Germline V gene data show CDR1 as DFQATT and CDR2 as SNEGSKA (reference sequence). CDR3 protein: CSGTGAFF. The CDR3 DNA is TGCAGCGGAACTGGCGCTTTCTTT.

This chain joins TRBV12-3 or TRBV12-4 and TRBJ1-5; D remains unclear. The CDR3 sequence is 14 residues long. With 1 base removed from V and 6 bases from J, the gap between germline ends came to 10 bases. The CDR3 sequence: CASSLGDGVQPQHF. The CDR3, as DNA: TGTGCCAGCAGTTTAGGGGATGGCGTTCAGCCCCAGCATTTT.

This clonotype was seen repeatedly, ten times or more. The V call is TRBV5-1, the J call TRBJ1-3, with TRBD1 matching 9 bases. The CDR3 covers 16 residues. Trimming took 4 bases from V and 2 from J; bases not matched to a gene: 7. The germline CDR1 and CDR2 sequences are SGHRS and YFSETQ. The CDR3 DNA is TGCGCCAGCAGCCTGAAGGGACAGGGTACTGGAAACACCATATATTTT. Its protein product is CASSLKGQGTGNTIYF.

In its sample, this clonotype was seen many times. This chain uses TRBV29-1 with TRBJ1-1; no clear D gene. The CDR3 has 15 amino acids. Germline V CDR1 and CDR2: SQVTM, ANQGSEA. Trimming took off 6 bases at V and 1 base at J, with 18 bases between the two ends. The CDR3 nucleotides are TGCAGCGTCAGGACGGTGGGAAAAGGGAACACTGAAGCTTTCTTT. Its protein product is CSVRTVGKGNTEAFF.

This clonotype showed up many times. This chain connects TRBV3-1 to TRBJ2-3, with D maybe TRBD1 (6 bases). V shed 0 bases and J shed 3 bases, with 10 bases lying between them. The CDR3 contains 15 residues. Looked up from germline, CDR1 is LGHDT and CDR2 is YNNKEL (reference sequence). CDR3 in amino acids: CASSQDRGRTDTQYF. In DNA form, the CDR3 reads TGTGCCAGCAGCCAAGACAGGGGTAGGACAGATACGCAGTATTTT.

This clonotype appeared a few times. DNA of the CDR3: TGTGCCAGCAGCTCCCCCGGACCGTCAGAAGCTTTCTTT. Its translation is CASSSPGPSEAFF. The chain is built from TRBV11-2 and TRBJ1-1; D is unresolved. This CDR3 is 13 amino acids long. Germline CDR1 reads SGHAT; CDR2 reads FQNNGV. V lost 4 bases to trimming and J lost 8 bases, with 14 bases between them.

This clonotype has a handful of counts. This rearrangement joins TRBV19 to TRBJ2-7; no firm D call. With 3 bases removed from V and 5 bases from J, the gap between germline ends came to 8 bases. Germline CDR1 LNHDA, CDR2 SQIVND (reference sequence). The CDR3 runs 12 residues. CDR3 in amino acids: CASSIMGNEQYF. The CDR3 nucleotides read TGTGCCAGTAGTATTATGGGAAACGAGCAGTACTTC.

This clonotype has only a few counts. The genes are TRBV30 and TRBJ1-3, with D perhaps TRBD1 (5 bases). Per germline, CDR1 GTSNPN and CDR2 SVGIG (reference sequence). The CDR3 runs to 16 residues. Trimming stripped 0 bases from V and 0 bases from J, with 12 bases between. The CDR3 is CAWSVRGRISGNTIYF. Here the CDR3 DNA reads TGTGCCTGGAGTGTCCGGGGACGGATCTCTGGAAACACCATATATTTT.

A few counts support this clonotype. This rearrangement joins TRBV27 to TRBJ1-2; 9 bases are shared with TRBD1. Trimming at V came to 6 bases and at J to 4 bases, leaving 12 bases not matched to a gene. The CDR3 is 16 residues long. The germline V gene has CDR1 MNHEY and CDR2 SMNVEV (reference sequence). The CDR3 bases are TGTGCCAGCAGCTCCACCGGGACAGGGAATATCTATGGCTACACCTTC. Its protein product is CASSSTGTGNIYGYTF.

This clonotype showed up many times. The chain uses TRBV4-1 and TRBJ2-7; D is possibly TRBD1 or TRBD2 (7 bases each). Germline V lookup: CDR1 MGHRA, CDR2 YSYEKL. The V end was cut by 5 bases, the J end by 0 bases, with 14 bases between. The CDR3 runs 15 residues. This CDR3 reads CASSYRRGGSYEQYF. In nucleotides, the CDR3 is TGCGCCAGCAGCTACCGCAGGGGGGGCTCCTACGAGCAGTACTTC.

This clonotype was observed a handful of times. The gene calls are TRBV7-9 and TRBJ2-7; 10 bases map to TRBD1. J gave up 4 bases and V 4 bases, and 7 bases lay outside the gene matches. The CDR3 consists of 15 residues. Germline CDR1 SEHNR, CDR2 FQNEAQ (reference sequence). The CDR3 DNA reads as TGTGCCAGCAGCTCACCGGGACAGGGGTTATACGAGCAGTACTTC. Translating it yields CASSSPGQGLYEQYF.

This sequence joins TRBV6-2 or TRBV6-3 and TRBJ2-5; the match to TRBD2 covers 8 bases. Germline trimming cut 6 bases from V and 5 bases from J; bases unmatched to any gene: 17. Germline V gene lookup returns CDR1 MNHEY and CDR2 SVGEGT. The CDR3 has 17 amino acids. The chain's CDR3 is CASRHRDPGLEYETQYF. For the CDR3, the DNA is TGTGCCAGCAGGCACAGGGATCCGGGACTAGAGTACGAGACCCAGTACTTC.